The next 8 T cell receptor beta chains were all read from a single sample in a study of cytomegalovirus exposure and HLA in healthy donors. 13 Jbeta primers and 60 Vbeta primers were used for the PCR. The assay was immunoSEQ multiplex PCR, and TCRdb's table has in-frame clones only and misses some. The sample gives 110,000 to 150,000 clones, roughly 80% of which show up once; almost 2.5% is in the top ten. Specimen: PBMCs. The receptors derive from a boy younger than 10 in good health and CMV-seronegative.

This chain connects TRBV27 to TRBJ2-5, with TRBD1 as a possible D gene (7 bases). Trimming removed 1 base at V and 3 bases at J, with 15 bases between. The CDR3 is made up of 16 amino acids. The germline gives CDR1 MNHEY, CDR2 SMNVEV (reference sequence). CDR3 sequence (DNA): TGTGCCAGCAGTTTATATATTGGCGGGACAGAAGAGACCCAGTACTTC. This sequence encodes CASSLYIGGTEETQYF.

This chain uses TRBV7-3 with TRBJ2-3; weak D call: TRBD2 (6 bases). V dropped 5 bases and J dropped 5 bases, with 14 bases sitting between them. Per germline, CDR1 SGHTA and CDR2 FQGTGA. There are 14 residues in the CDR3. The CDR3 here is CASSRAEGLDTQYF. DNA of the CDR3: TGTGCCAGCAGCCGGGCGGAGGGCCTAGATACGCAGTATTTT.

The chain uses TRBV6-5 and TRBJ1-4; 7 nucleotides match TRBD1. Germline CDR1 and CDR2: MNHEY and SVGAGI. CDR3 size: 14 residues. V gave up 4 bases and J gave up 7 bases; unmatched junction bases: 6. The CDR3 reads CASSSTGAGEKLFF. The CDR3 bases are TGTGCCAGCAGTTCTACAGGGGCGGGTGAAAAACTGTTTTTT.

The chain employs TRBV19 and TRBJ2-7, with 10 positions matching TRBD2. The CDR3 has 15 amino acids. V shed 5 bases and J 1 base; nucleotides not matched to a gene: 5. Germline lookup yields CDR1 LNHDA and CDR2 SQIVND (reference sequence). The CDR3 nucleotides are TGTGCCAGTAGTGCTAGCGGGAGTGCGTCCTACGAGCAGTACTTC. The encoded protein is CASSASGSASYEQYF.

This sequence joins TRBV5-1 and TRBJ2-2; D perhaps matches TRBD2 (6 bases). The CDR3 extends over 15 amino acids. Germline CDR1 is SGHRS and CDR2 is YFSETQ. The V gene lost 4 bases and the J gene lost 4 bases, with 14 bases spanning the gap. CDR3: CASSGAGTSTGELFF. The CDR3 nucleotides are TGCGCCAGCAGCGGGGCCGGGACTTCCACCGGGGAGCTGTTTTTT.

V is TRBV6-5 and J is TRBJ2-4, with 7 bases fitting TRBD1. The CDR3 has 14 amino acids. Germline CDR1 reads MNHEY; CDR2 reads SVGAGI. Unmatched junction bases numbered 8, after V lost 8 bases and J lost 4 bases. This CDR3 is CASRPPGQKNIQYF. CDR3 bases: TGTGCCAGCCGACCCCCGGGACAGAAAAACATTCAGTACTTC.

J is TRBJ2-1 and V is TRBV19; 8 nucleotides align to TRBD2. The CDR3 length is 15 residues. J lost 4 bases, V lost 9 bases, and 11 bases had no gene match. From germline, CDR1 is LNHDA and CDR2 SQIVND (reference sequence). CDR3 in amino acids: CASCPGLGPYNEQFF. DNA for the CDR3: TGTGCCAGCTGCCCGGGACTAGGGCCGTACAATGAGCAGTTCTTC.

The chain has TRBV7-9 and TRBJ1-2; D unclear. The CDR3 has 15 residues. Germline CDR1 SEHNR, CDR2 FQNEAQ (reference sequence). V lost 1 base to trimming and J lost 5 bases, with 14 bases between them. CDR3 protein: CASSLVSRRLYGYTF. As DNA, the CDR3 is TGTGCCAGCAGCTTAGTTAGTAGGCGGCTATATGGCTACACCTTC.